The 18 T cell receptor beta chains below all came from one sample that was sequenced in a study of identical twins. TCRdb redid the calling of the 5' RACE reads with MiXCR, one entry per CDR3 protein. The sample carries roughly 700,000 distinct CDR3 sequences, 8.6% recorded once. These same data were also listed under a study on yellow fever vaccine responses in identical twins.

Sequenced input: PBMCs. These TCRs come from a woman aged 18 to 35 in good health.

The chain couples TRBV12-3 or TRBV12-4 to TRBJ2-7, with 7 bases matching TRBD1. The V and J ends lost 5 bases and 4 bases, in that order; junction bases with no gene match: 11. CDR3 size: 15 residues. The CDR3 DNA reads as TGTGCCAGCAGTCCAACGACAGGGAAGGTTTACGAGCAGTACTTC. Its protein product is CASSPTTGKVYEQYF.

This clonotype has just a few counts. V and J are TRBV12-3 or TRBV12-4 and TRBJ2-1; D unresolved. The V end was cut by 5 bases, the J end by 0 bases, with 11 bases between. This CDR3 has 15 residues. CDR3 sequence reads: CASSRGMSSYNEQFF. The CDR3 nucleotides are TGTGCCAGCAGTCGCGGCATGAGCTCCTACAATGAGCAGTTCTTC.

In this sample, this clonotype turned up once. This sequence joins TRBV4-1 and TRBJ2-5, with 12 bases aligning to TRBD2. The CDR3 has 18 amino acids. The J segment lost 5 bases and the V segment lost 0 bases, leaving 10 bases of the junction unmatched. Germline assignment: CDR1 MGHRA and CDR2 YSYEKL. The chain's CDR3 is CASSQERTSGTLGETQYF. The CDR3 nucleotides read TGCGCCAGCAGCCAAGAGCGGACTAGCGGGACCCTCGGGGAGACCCAGTACTTC.

The J gene is TRBJ2-1, the V gene TRBV5-6, with D uncertain. CDR1 and CDR2 from the germline V gene are SGHDT and YYEEEE. This CDR3 spans 12 amino acids. V lost 4 bases, J lost 7 bases, and 9 bases lay in between. CDR3 sequence (DNA): TGTGCCAGCAGCGACGGAGAGAATGAGCAGTTCTTC. Protein sequence: CASSDGENEQFF.

This clonotype has more than one count but fewer than ten. A read error may explain this, as a much larger clone is one base away. The J gene is TRBJ2-7, the V gene TRBV7-9; TRBD1 matches 8 bases. CDR3 length: 14 residues. CDR1 is SEHNR, CDR2 FQNEAQ, per germline (reference sequence). Trimming at V came to 5 bases and at J to 1 base, leaving 4 bases not matched to a gene. CDR3 region: CASSARDRSYEQYF. Written as DNA, the CDR3 is TGTGCCAGCAGCGCCCGGGACAGGTCCTACGAGCAGTACTTC.

This clonotype was detected only a few times. J is TRBJ2-5 and V is TRBV5-1, with D perhaps matching TRBD2 (5 bases). Germline lookup yields CDR1 SGHRS and CDR2 YFSETQ. The CDR3 consists of 17 residues. V was trimmed by 0 bases and J by 2 bases, leaving 17 bases between them. The CDR3 sequence: CASSLAVGSGGQETQYF. The CDR3 DNA follows: TGCGCCAGCAGCTTGGCCGTTGGCAGTGGAGGACAAGAGACCCAGTACTTC. The full variable domain, completed using reference TRBV5-1 and TRBJ2-5, is KAGVTQTPRYLIKTRGQQVTLSCSPISGHRSVSWYQQTPGQGLQFLFEYFSETQRNKGNFPGRFSGRQFSNSRSEMNVSTLELGDSALYLCASSLAVGSGGQETQYFGPGTRLLVL.

The chain recombines TRBV29-1 with TRBJ2-1; tentative D call: TRBD2 (5 bases). Trimming took 4 bases from V and 3 from J, leaving 13 bases between them. The CDR3 loop spans 14 amino acids. Per the germline V gene, CDR1 is SQVTM and CDR2 is ANQGSEA. The CDR3 DNA follows: TGCAGCGTTGCAGAGGGCAGCGTCTACAATGAGCAGTTCTTC. Translated, it gives CSVAEGSVYNEQFF.

The chain's CDR3 is CASSLRQGARDEQFF. The CDR3 region has the DNA TGTGCCAGCAGCTTACGACAGGGGGCGAGGGATGAGCAGTTCTTC. J is TRBJ2-1 and V is TRBV7-9; 10 bases agree with TRBD1. Germline CDR1 SEHNR, CDR2 FQNEAQ (reference sequence). The CDR3 is made up of 15 amino acids. V trimming: 2 bases; J trimming: 8 bases; junction bases outside the gene matches: 6.

With regard to this clonotype: One end of the junction fails to match germline, which may point to a read error. The chain combines TRBV6-2 or TRBV6-3 with TRBJ2-7; 9 nucleotides align to TRBD2. The CDR3 contains 15 residues. CDR1 MNHEY and CDR2 SVGEGT come from the germline V gene. The CDR3 spells CASRQAGGSSYEQHF. In DNA form, the CDR3 reads TGTGCCAGCAGGCAGGCGGGAGGGAGCTCCTACGAGCAGCACTTC.

The V call is TRBV9, the J call TRBJ2-5; D not resolved. Germline lookup yields CDR1 SGDLS and CDR2 YYNGEE. Trimming took off 6 bases at V and 5 bases at J, with 20 bases between the two ends. The CDR3 covers 15 residues. The CDR3, as DNA: TGTGCCAGCACCTTATCTCTCGGGTCCGGGGAGACCCAGTACTTC. As protein: CASTLSLGSGETQYF.

The CDR3 DNA reads as TGTGCCAGCAGCTTATCAGGGGCAGACCCATCTGGGGCCAACGTCCTGACTTTC. Translation: CASSLSGADPSGANVLTF. This rearrangement joins TRBV11-2 to TRBJ2-6; maybe TRBD1 (6 bases). The ends were cut back, 2 bases at V and 1 base at J, with 15 bases in the middle. Germline lookup yields CDR1 SGHAT and CDR2 FQNNGV. This CDR3 is 18 amino acids long.

This clonotype was recorded at least ten times. V and J are TRBV5-1 and TRBJ2-1, with D possibly being TRBD2 (6 bases). V lost 3 bases and J lost 0, with 13 bases in between. Germline-derived CDR1 and CDR2 are SGHRS and YFSETQ. This CDR3 spans 16 amino acids. CDR3 nucleotide sequence: TGCGCCAGCAGCTGGGGTAGCGGATACTCCTACAATGAGCAGTTCTTC. Translation gives CASSWGSGYSYNEQFF. Together with reference TRBV5-1 and TRBJ2-1, the CDR3 gives the full variable domain: KAGVTQTPRYLIKTRGQQVTLSCSPISGHRSVSWYQQTPGQGLQFLFEYFSETQRNKGNFPGRFSGRQFSNSRSEMNVSTLELGDSALYLCASSWGSGYSYNEQFFGPGTRLTVL.

This clonotype was seen at least ten times. The CDR3 sequence is CSVLQGAFLNEQFF. CDR3 coding DNA: TGCAGCGTTCTGCAGGGGGCGTTTTTGAATGAGCAGTTCTTC. The chain combines TRBV29-1 with TRBJ2-1; 8 bases are a match to TRBD1. The CDR3 consists of 14 residues. Germline V gene data show CDR1 as SQVTM and CDR2 as ANQGSEA. J lost 7 bases, V lost 5 bases, and 10 bases had no gene match.

This chain links TRBV29-1 with TRBJ2-4; possibly TRBD1 for D (5 bases). Germline CDR1 and CDR2: SQVTM and ANQGSEA. The germline V and J ends were trimmed by 3 bases and 1 base, with 7 bases remaining between them. The CDR3 consists of 13 residues. The CDR3 DNA reads as TGCAGCGTTGAGGCAGGGGCCAAAAACATTCAGTACTTC. As protein: CSVEAGAKNIQYF.

This clonotype was picked up a small number of times. The V and J genes are TRBV3-1 and TRBJ2-2; no reliable D call. CDR1 and CDR2 from the germline V gene are LGHDT and YNNKEL (reference sequence). The CDR3 has 13 amino acids. V lost 3 bases to trimming and J lost 6 bases, with 8 bases between them. CDR3 coding DNA: TGTGCCAGCAGCCATGGGCGCGCCGGGGAGCTGTTTTTT. This gives the protein CASSHGRAGELFF.

This clonotype was found a few times. The V gene is TRBV4-2, the J gene TRBJ2-1; D remains unclear. V was cut by 6 bases and J by 7 bases, with 22 bases left in between. Germline CDR1 reads LGHNA; CDR2 reads YNFKEQ. The CDR3 has 16 amino acids. This CDR3 reads CASRTSGGADYNEQFF. The CDR3 bases are TGTGCCAGCAGGACCTCGGGTGGCGCGGATTATAATGAGCAGTTCTTC.

At least ten counts were recorded for this clonotype. The gene calls are TRBV12-3 or TRBV12-4 and TRBJ2-3; D assignment may be TRBD1 or TRBD2 (5 bases each). Trimming removed 6 bases from V and 4 bases from J, with 20 bases in between. The CDR3 totals 16 residues. In DNA form, the CDR3 reads TGTGCCAGCAGCCGGGGAACGGGGCGGGCCCCAGATACGCAGTATTTT. Residues: CASSRGTGRAPDTQYF.

The chain uses TRBV19 and TRBJ2-2, with TRBD1 matching over 7 bases. Germline trimming cut 4 bases from V and 8 bases from J; bases unmatched to any gene: 7. Germline CDR1 reads LNHDA; CDR2 reads SQIVND (reference sequence). The CDR3 consists of 14 residues. This CDR3 reads CASSTDRWDGELFF. Here the CDR3 DNA reads TGTGCCAGTAGTACGGACAGGTGGGATGGGGAGCTGTTTTTT.